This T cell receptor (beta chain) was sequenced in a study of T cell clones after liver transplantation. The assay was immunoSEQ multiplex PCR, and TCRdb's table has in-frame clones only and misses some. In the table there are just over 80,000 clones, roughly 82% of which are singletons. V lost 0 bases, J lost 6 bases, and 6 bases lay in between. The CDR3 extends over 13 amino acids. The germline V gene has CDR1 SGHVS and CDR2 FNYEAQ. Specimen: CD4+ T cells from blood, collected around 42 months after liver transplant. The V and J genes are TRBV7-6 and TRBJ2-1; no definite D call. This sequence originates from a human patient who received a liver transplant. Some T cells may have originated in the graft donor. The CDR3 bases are TGTGCCAGCAGCTTAGCGGGTGTCAATGAGCAGTTCTTC. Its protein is CASSLAGVNEQFF.